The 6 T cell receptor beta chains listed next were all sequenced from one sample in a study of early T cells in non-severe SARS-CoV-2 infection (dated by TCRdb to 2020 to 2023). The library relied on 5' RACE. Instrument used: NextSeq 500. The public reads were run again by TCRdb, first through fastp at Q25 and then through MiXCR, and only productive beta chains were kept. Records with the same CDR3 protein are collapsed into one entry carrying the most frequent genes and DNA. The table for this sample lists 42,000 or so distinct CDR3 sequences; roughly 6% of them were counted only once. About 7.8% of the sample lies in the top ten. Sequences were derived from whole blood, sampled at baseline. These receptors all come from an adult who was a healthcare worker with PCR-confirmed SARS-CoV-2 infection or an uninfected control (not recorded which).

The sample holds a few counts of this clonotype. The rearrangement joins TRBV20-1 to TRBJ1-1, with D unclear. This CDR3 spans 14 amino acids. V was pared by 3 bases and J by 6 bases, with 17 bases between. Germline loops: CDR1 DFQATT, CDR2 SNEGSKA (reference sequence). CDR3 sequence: CSARDPGRMAEAFF. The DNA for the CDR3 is TGCAGTGCTAGGGATCCGGGGAGGATGGCTGAAGCTTTCTTT.

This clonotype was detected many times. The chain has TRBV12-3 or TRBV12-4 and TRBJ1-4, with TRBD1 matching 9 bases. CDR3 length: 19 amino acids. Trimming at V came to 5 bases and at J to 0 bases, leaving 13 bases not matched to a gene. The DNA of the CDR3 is TGTGCCAGCAGTCCCAGGACAGGGGCGGTGGCGGCAACTAATGAAAAACTGTTTTTT. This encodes CASSPRTGAVAATNEKLFF.

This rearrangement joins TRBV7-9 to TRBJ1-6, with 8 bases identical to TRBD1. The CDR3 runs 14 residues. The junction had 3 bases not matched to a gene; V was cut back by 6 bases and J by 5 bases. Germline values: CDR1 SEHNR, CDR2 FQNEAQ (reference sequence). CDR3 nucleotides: TGTGCCAGCAGGGGACAGGTTGATAATTCACCCCTCCACTTT. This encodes CASRGQVDNSPLHF. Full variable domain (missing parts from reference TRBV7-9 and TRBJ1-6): DTGVSQNPRHKITKRGQNVTFRCDPISEHNRLYWYRQTLGQGPEFLTYFQNEAQLEKSRLLSDRFSAERPKGSFSTLEIQRTEQGDSAMYLCASRGQVDNSPLHFGNGTRLTVT.

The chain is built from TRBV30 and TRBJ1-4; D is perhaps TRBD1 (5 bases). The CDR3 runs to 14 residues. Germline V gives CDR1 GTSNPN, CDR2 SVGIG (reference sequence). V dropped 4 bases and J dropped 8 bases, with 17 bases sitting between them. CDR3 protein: CAWNAGIGGEKLFF. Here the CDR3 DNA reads TGTGCCTGGAATGCCGGTATCGGGGGAGAAAAACTGTTTTTT.

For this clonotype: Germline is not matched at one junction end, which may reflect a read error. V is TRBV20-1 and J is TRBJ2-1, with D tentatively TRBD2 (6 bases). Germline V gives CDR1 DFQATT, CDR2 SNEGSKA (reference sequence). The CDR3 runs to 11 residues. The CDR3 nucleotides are TGCAGTGCTAAATGGCGGGACTCTCTCGGCTTC. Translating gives CSAKWRDSLGF.

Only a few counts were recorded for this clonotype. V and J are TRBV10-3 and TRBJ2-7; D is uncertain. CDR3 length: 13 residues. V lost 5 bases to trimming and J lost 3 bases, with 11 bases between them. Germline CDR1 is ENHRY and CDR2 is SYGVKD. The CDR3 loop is CAISSGPNYEQYF. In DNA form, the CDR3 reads TGTGCCATCAGTTCCGGGCCAAACTACGAGCAGTACTTC.